This TCR beta chain was captured by sequencing in a study of blood T cells in healthy people across ages. Study observations and caveats: Diversity figures derived from one million T cells were judged to underestimate the true value. Per million T cells, TCR beta diversity dropped roughly linearly as age increased.

Isolated per sample were at least 7 million PBMCs. Per the germline V gene, CDR1 is GTSNPN and CDR2 is SVGIG (reference sequence). The CDR3 sequence is 14 residues long. V was clipped by 3 bases and J by 0 bases, with 11 bases between them. Primers used in a second PCR of about 7 to 11 cycles were a sample-barcoded 5' primer and a J-beta primer mix. TCRdb reanalysed the 5' RACE reads using MiXCR and keeps one entry per CDR3 protein. The table has hundreds of thousands of distinct CDR3 sequences, approximately 30% seen once. This clonotype was counted ten times or more. Its antigen is unknown. The sample consisted of blood. The chain recombines TRBV30 with TRBJ1-2; a possible D gene is TRBD1 (5 bases). The sequence derives from an elderly woman in good health. The CDR3 is CAWSARGANYGYTF. For the CDR3, the DNA is TGTGCCTGGAGCGCCAGAGGGGCTAACTATGGCTACACCTTC.